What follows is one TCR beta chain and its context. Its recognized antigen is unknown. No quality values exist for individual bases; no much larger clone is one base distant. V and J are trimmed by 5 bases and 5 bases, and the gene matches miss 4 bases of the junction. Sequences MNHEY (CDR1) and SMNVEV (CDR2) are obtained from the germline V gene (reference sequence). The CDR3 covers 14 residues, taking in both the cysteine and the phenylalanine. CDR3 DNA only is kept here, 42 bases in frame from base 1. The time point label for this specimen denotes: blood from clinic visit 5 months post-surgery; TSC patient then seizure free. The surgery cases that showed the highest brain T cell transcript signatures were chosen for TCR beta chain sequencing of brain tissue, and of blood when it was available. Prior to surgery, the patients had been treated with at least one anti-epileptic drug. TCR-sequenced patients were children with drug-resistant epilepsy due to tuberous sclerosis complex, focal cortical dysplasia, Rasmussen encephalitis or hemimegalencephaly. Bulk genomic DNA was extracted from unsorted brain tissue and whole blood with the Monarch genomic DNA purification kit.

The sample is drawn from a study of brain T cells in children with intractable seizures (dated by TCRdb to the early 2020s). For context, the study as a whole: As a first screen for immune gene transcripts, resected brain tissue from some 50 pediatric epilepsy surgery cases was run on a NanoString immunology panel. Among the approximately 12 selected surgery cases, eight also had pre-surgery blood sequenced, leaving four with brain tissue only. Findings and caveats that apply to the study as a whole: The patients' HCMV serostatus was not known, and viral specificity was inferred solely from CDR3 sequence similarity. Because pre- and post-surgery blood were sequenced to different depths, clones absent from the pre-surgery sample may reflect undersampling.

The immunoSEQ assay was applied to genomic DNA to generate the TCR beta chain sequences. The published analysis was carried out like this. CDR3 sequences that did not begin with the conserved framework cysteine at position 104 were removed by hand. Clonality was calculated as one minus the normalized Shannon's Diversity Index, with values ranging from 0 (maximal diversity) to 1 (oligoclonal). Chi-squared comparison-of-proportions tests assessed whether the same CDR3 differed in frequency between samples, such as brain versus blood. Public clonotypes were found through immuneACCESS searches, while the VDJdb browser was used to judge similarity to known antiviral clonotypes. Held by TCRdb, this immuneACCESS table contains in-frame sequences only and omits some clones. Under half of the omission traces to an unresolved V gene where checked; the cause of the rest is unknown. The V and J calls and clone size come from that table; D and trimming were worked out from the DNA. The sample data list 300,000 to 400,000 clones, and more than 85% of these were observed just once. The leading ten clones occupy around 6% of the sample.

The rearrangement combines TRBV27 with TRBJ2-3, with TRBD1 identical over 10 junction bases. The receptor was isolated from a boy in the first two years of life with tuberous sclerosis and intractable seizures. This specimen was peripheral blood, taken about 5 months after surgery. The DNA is TGTGCCAGCAGTCCGGGACAGGGGATAGATACGCAGTATTTT. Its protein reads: CASSPGQGIDTQYF.